The next 17 T cell receptor beta chains were all read from a single sample in a study of T cell repertoires in cytomegalovirus infection. TCRdb reprocessed the reads via MiXCR and lists one record per CDR3 protein. The table includes some 400,000 distinct CDR3 sequences, approximately 18% detected once. Sequences were obtained from PBMCs. Receptor source: a human donor in good health (CMV status not recorded). Some clones in this sample may be carry-over from other donors' samples.

This clonotype has at least ten counts. The chain combines TRBV7-2 with TRBJ2-1; D unresolved. V was cut by 1 base and J by 5 bases, with 6 bases left in between. Germline V lookup: CDR1 SGHTA, CDR2 FQGNSA. This CDR3 contains 13 residues. In DNA form, the CDR3 reads TGTGCCAGCAGCTTAGGACGGGACAATGAGCAGTTCTTC. Translated: CASSLGRDNEQFF.

This clonotype was seen more than once but under ten times. This chain links TRBV4-3 with TRBJ2-2; 7 bases match TRBD1. V shed 5 bases and J 4 bases; nucleotides not matched to a gene: 7. The V gene's germline CDR1 is LGHNA and CDR2 YSLEER. The length of the CDR3 is 15 residues. The CDR3 nucleotides are TGCGCCAGCAGCTCTAACCCAGGGGGCACCGGGGAGCTGTTTTTT. Protein: CASSSNPGGTGELFF.

This clonotype was detected ten times or more. V gene TRBV7-6 combines with J gene TRBJ2-5; D not certain. Germline V gene data show CDR1 as SGHVS and CDR2 as FNYEAQ. The CDR3 has 15 amino acids. Trimming took 1 base from V and 0 from J, leaving 9 bases between them. CDR3 coding DNA: TGTGCCAGCAGCTTAGGATCCTACAACCAAGAGACCCAGTACTTC. This gives the protein CASSLGSYNQETQYF.

This clonotype was seen only a few times. The rearrangement joins TRBV7-2 to TRBJ2-3, with 10 positions matching TRBD2. Per the germline V gene, CDR1 is SGHTA and CDR2 is FQGNSA. This CDR3 region has 17 residues. The V and J ends lost 5 bases and 0 bases, in that order; junction bases with no gene match: 8. CDR3 region: CASSPWSSGGSTDTQYF. CDR3 sequence (DNA): TGTGCCAGCAGCCCATGGTCTAGCGGGGGTAGCACAGATACGCAGTATTTT.

The J gene is TRBJ2-4, the V gene TRBV2, with TRBD1 matching over 10 bases. The CDR3 is made up of 16 amino acids. The V segment lost 7 bases and the J segment 5 bases; nucleotides outside the gene matches: 11. The germline V gene has CDR1 SNHLY and CDR2 FYNNEI. The CDR3 nucleotides read TGTGCCAGCACCGGAAGGGACAGGGGAGACGAAAACATTCAGTACTTC. This gives the protein CASTGRDRGDENIQYF.

The V and J genes are TRBV19 and TRBJ2-2; perhaps D is TRBD1 or TRBD2 (5 bases each). V dropped 7 bases and J dropped 8 bases, with 17 bases sitting between them. CDR3 length: 14 residues. Germline CDR1 and CDR2: LNHDA and SQIVND (reference sequence). The CDR3 DNA reads TGTGCCAGTAACCGGGACCTGCGTTGGGGGGAGCTGTTTTTT. Protein product: CASNRDLRWGELFF. Supplemented by reference TRBV19 and TRBJ2-2, the full variable domain reads DGGITQSPKYLFRKEGQNVTLSCEQNLNHDAMYWYRQDPGQGLRLIYYSQIVNDFQKGDIAEGYSVSREKKESFPLTVTSAQKNPTAFYLCASNRDLRWGELFFGEGSRLTVL.

A few counts support this clonotype. The rearrangement uses TRBV7-9 and TRBJ2-7; D is possibly TRBD1 (5 bases). Germline V gene data show CDR1 as SEHNR and CDR2 as FQNEAQ (reference sequence). Trimming pared 7 bases from V and 3 bases from J, leaving 19 bases between. The CDR3 spans 15 residues. Here the CDR3 DNA reads TGTGCCAGCATCAGGGCCGCGCGCTCTCTCTACGAGCAGTACTTC. Protein sequence: CASIRAARSLYEQYF.

V and J are TRBV12-3 or TRBV12-4 and TRBJ2-7, with D maybe TRBD1 (6 bases). V dropped 3 bases and J dropped 2 bases, with 14 bases sitting between them. The CDR3 totals 15 residues. CDR3 sequence: CASSLATGRAYEQYF. The CDR3, as DNA: TGTGCCAGCAGTTTGGCGACAGGTCGAGCCTACGAGCAGTACTTC.

This clonotype has more than one count but fewer than ten. The V gene is TRBV6-2 or TRBV6-3, the J gene TRBJ1-2; 8 bases fit TRBD1. Trimming at V came to 7 bases and at J to 8 bases, leaving 15 bases not matched to a gene. The germline V gene has CDR1 MNHEY and CDR2 SVGEGT. The CDR3 length is 15 residues. CDR3 sequence reads: CASNERDRKSRGYTF. The CDR3 coding sequence is TGTGCCAGCAACGAGCGGGACAGGAAATCGAGGGGCTACACCTTC.

This clonotype was picked up many times. V and J are TRBV12-3 or TRBV12-4 and TRBJ2-3; D is possibly TRBD2 (5 bases). The CDR3 has 15 amino acids. V gave up 2 bases and J gave up 5 bases, with 14 bases separating them. The CDR3 region has the DNA TGTGCCAGCAGTTTACGTGGTTTTGGGAGAGATACGCAGTATTTT. The encoded protein is CASSLRGFGRDTQYF.

Many counts were recorded for this clonotype. This chain uses TRBV7-2 with TRBJ1-2, with D uncertain. Trimming removed 2 bases at V and 2 bases at J, with 12 bases between. Germline-derived CDR1 and CDR2 are SGHTA and FQGNSA. The CDR3 covers 15 residues. CDR3 in amino acids: CASSLSRVSNYGYTF. The CDR3 DNA reads TGTGCCAGCAGCTTAAGCCGGGTCTCAAACTATGGCTACACCTTC.

The V and J genes are TRBV20-1 and TRBJ2-1; TRBD2 matches at 10 bases. The germline gives CDR1 DFQATT, CDR2 SNEGSKA (reference sequence). V lost 8 bases to trimming and J lost 1 base; unmatched junction nucleotides: 5. This CDR3 is 14 amino acids long. For the CDR3, the DNA is TGCAGTTCCTTTAGCGGGAGGTCCTACAATGAGCAGTTCTTC. Protein product: CSSFSGRSYNEQFF.

This clonotype has at least ten counts. This chain uses TRBV7-2 with TRBJ2-5; TRBD2 agrees at 9 bases. V shed 5 bases and J 9 bases; nucleotides not matched to a gene: 10. Germline V lookup: CDR1 SGHTA, CDR2 FQGNSA. This CDR3 has 14 residues. This CDR3 is CASSPLVAGDSQYF. In DNA form, the CDR3 reads TGTGCCAGCAGCCCCCTAGTAGCGGGGGATTCCCAGTACTTC.

This clonotype occurred many times. This sequence joins TRBV7-2 and TRBJ2-5; weak D call: TRBD1 (6 bases). CDR1 is SGHTA and CDR2 is FQGNSA in the germline V gene. The V end was cut by 6 bases, the J end by 5 bases, with 13 bases between. The CDR3 covers 13 residues. In DNA form, the CDR3 reads TGTGCCAGCAGTGGGGGCGCCCAGGAGACCCAGTACTTC. This translates into CASSGGAQETQYF.

The J gene is TRBJ2-5, the V gene TRBV7-2; D call uncertain. The germline V gene has CDR1 SGHTA and CDR2 FQGNSA. Between the trimmed V and J ends, which lost 5 bases and 8 bases, there was a span of 9 bases. The CDR3 covers 11 residues. The CDR3: CASSPDSTQYF. CDR3 nucleotide sequence: TGTGCCAGCAGCCCTGACTCAACCCAGTACTTC.

This clonotype has ten or more counts. The V and J genes are TRBV12-3 or TRBV12-4 and TRBJ1-5; 9 bases map to TRBD1. Germline trimming cut 1 base from V and 0 bases from J; bases unmatched to any gene: 4. This CDR3 has 17 amino acids. DNA of the CDR3: TGTGCCAGCAGTTTAGGACAGGGGGGCTTTAGCAATCAGCCCCAGCATTTT. Its protein is CASSLGQGGFSNQPQHF.

This clonotype came up a few times. This sequence joins TRBV19 and TRBJ1-1; D ambiguous. The ends were cut back, 3 bases at V and 0 bases at J, with 5 bases in the middle. Looked up from germline, CDR1 is LNHDA and CDR2 is SQIVND (reference sequence). This CDR3 region has 13 residues. The CDR3 spells CASSMMVNTEAFF. For the CDR3, the DNA is TGTGCCAGTAGTATGATGGTGAACACTGAAGCTTTCTTT.